A single sample gave rise to the 13 T cell receptor beta chains below, sequenced in a study of blood T cell repertoires in COVID-19. Sequenced by immunoSEQ multiplex PCR; TCRdb stores in-frame clones only, minus some. The table has about 160,000 clones, over 75% seen once; the top ten hold roughly 1.2%. Material for sequencing was peripheral blood. The receptors were sampled from a man between 60 and 75 years old who had recovered from COVID-19.

The chain couples TRBV19 to TRBJ1-2; 7 bases align to TRBD1. Germline V gene sequence: CDR1 LNHDA, CDR2 SQIVND (reference sequence). J gave up 0 bases and V 4 bases, and 8 bases lay outside the gene matches. The length of the CDR3 is 16 residues. CDR3 sequence: CASSTPNRGANYGYTF. The CDR3 DNA sequence: TGTGCCAGTAGTACCCCAAACAGGGGAGCTAACTATGGCTACACCTTC.

V usage is TRBV11-2 and J usage is TRBJ2-2; no clear D gene. Per the germline V gene, CDR1 is SGHAT and CDR2 is FQNNGV. This CDR3 is 12 amino acids long. Trimming pared 2 bases from V and 5 bases from J, leaving 3 bases between. The CDR3 nucleotides read TGTGCCAGCAGCTTACAAACCGGGGAGCTGTTTTTT. This gives the protein CASSLQTGELFF. Full variable domain (rest looked up from reference TRBV11-2 and TRBJ2-2): EAGVAQSPRYKIIEKRQSVAFWCNPISGHATLYWYQQILGQGPKLLIQFQNNGVVDDSQLPKDRFSAERLKGVDSTLKIQPAKLEDSAVYLCASSLQTGELFFGEGSRLTVL.

In this sample, this clone turned up many times. The chain links TRBV9 to TRBJ2-3; D not certain. The germline V gene encodes CDR1 SGDLS and CDR2 YYNGEE. This CDR3 spans 14 amino acids. The germline V and J ends were trimmed by 0 bases and 1 base, with 6 bases remaining between them. CDR3 in amino acids: CASSVAPGTDTQYF. CDR3 nucleotides: TGTGCCAGCAGCGTAGCTCCGGGCACAGATACGCAGTATTTT.

The chain recombines TRBV7-3 with TRBJ2-3, with TRBD2 identical over 9 bases. The CDR3 totals 15 residues. V gave up 2 bases and J gave up 1 base; unmatched junction bases: 1. From germline, CDR1 is SGHTA and CDR2 FQGTGA. The CDR3: CASSLVAGGTDTQYF. CDR3 sequence (DNA): TGTGCCAGCAGCTTAGTAGCGGGGGGCACAGATACGCAGTATTTT.

This clone was counted once. V is TRBV5-4 and J is TRBJ2-5; TRBD2 matches 14 bases. The CDR3 covers 16 residues. V dropped 4 bases and J dropped 4; count of bases not matched to a gene: 6. Germline V gives CDR1 SGHNT, CDR2 YYREEE (reference sequence). CDR3 region: CASSLTSGGAVETQYF. The CDR3 DNA reads TGTGCCAGCAGCCTGACTAGCGGGGGGGCAGTAGAGACCCAGTACTTC.

The CDR3 loop is CATSDQGGEQYF. CDR3 nucleotides: TGTGCCACCAGTGACCAAGGCGGGGAGCAGTACTTC. The rearrangement uses TRBV24-1 and TRBJ2-7, with a weak D call TRBD2 (5 bases). V lost 4 bases, J lost 7 bases, and 10 bases lay in between. CDR3 length equals 12 residues. Germline CDR1 and CDR2: KGHDR and SFDVKD.

The rearrangement joins TRBV5-4 to TRBJ2-3; possible D gene TRBD1, 6 bases. Germline CDR1 and CDR2: SGHNT and YYREEE (reference sequence). V lost 4 bases and J 2 bases, leaving 17 bases between the germline ends. The CDR3 runs to 16 residues. The CDR3 protein is CASSTRTDYSTDTQYF. CDR3 in DNA: TGTGCCAGCAGCACCCGGACAGATTATTCCACAGATACGCAGTATTTT.

V is TRBV15 and J is TRBJ2-5; 8 bases line up with TRBD2. V lost 3 bases, J lost 2 bases, and 8 bases stayed unmatched. Germline V gene data show CDR1 as LNHNV and CDR2 as YYDKDF (reference sequence). The CDR3 runs to 16 residues. CDR3 sequence: CATSRWSGGLQETQYF. The CDR3, as DNA: TGTGCCACCAGCAGGTGGAGCGGGGGCCTACAAGAGACCCAGTACTTC.

This chain uses TRBV10-3 with TRBJ1-3; D uncertain. Trimming took off 10 bases at V and 0 bases at J, with 10 bases between the two ends. Germline V lookup: CDR1 ENHRY, CDR2 SYGVKD. The length of the CDR3 is 13 residues. In DNA form, the CDR3 reads TGTGCCACCGTCCAGGACTCTGGAAACACCATATATTTT. This gives the protein CATVQDSGNTIYF.

The chain uses TRBV10-3 and TRBJ2-2, with 11 bases fitting TRBD1. This CDR3 spans 15 amino acids. The ends lost 9 bases at V and 10 bases at J; junction bases unmatched: 13. The V gene's germline CDR1 is ENHRY and CDR2 SYGVKD. The CDR3 nucleotides are TGTGCCATTCAAAACTCCGGACAGGGGGCGATGGAGCTGTTTTTT. This codes for CAIQNSGQGAMELFF.

The rearrangement joins TRBV11-2 to TRBJ2-7; TRBD1 is a possible D gene (6 bases). From germline, CDR1 is SGHAT and CDR2 FQNNGV. The CDR3 consists of 15 residues. The V end was cut by 5 bases, the J end by 0 bases, with 14 bases between. The CDR3 loop reads CASSGADSLSYEQYF. The DNA of the CDR3 is TGTGCCAGCAGCGGCGCGGACAGCCTCTCCTACGAGCAGTACTTC.

This clone was recorded once. V usage is TRBV19 and J usage is TRBJ1-2; 7 nucleotides agree with TRBD1. CDR1 is LNHDA and CDR2 is SQIVND in the germline V gene (reference sequence). The V segment lost 2 bases and the J segment 8 bases; nucleotides outside the gene matches: 5. The CDR3 consists of 13 residues. CDR3 region: CASSILAGGGYTF. The CDR3, as DNA: TGTGCCAGTAGTATACTGGCAGGGGGGGGCTACACCTTC.

This sequence joins TRBV7-9 and TRBJ2-7; weak D call: TRBD1 (6 bases). Germline CDR1 SEHNR, CDR2 FQNEAQ (reference sequence). CDR3 length: 17 residues. Trimming took off 5 bases at V and 3 bases at J, with 23 bases between the two ends. CDR3 amino acids: CASSPPQGTPNDYEQYF. The CDR3 DNA sequence: TGTGCCAGCAGCCCACCGCAGGGGACCCCAAACGACTACGAGCAGTACTTC.